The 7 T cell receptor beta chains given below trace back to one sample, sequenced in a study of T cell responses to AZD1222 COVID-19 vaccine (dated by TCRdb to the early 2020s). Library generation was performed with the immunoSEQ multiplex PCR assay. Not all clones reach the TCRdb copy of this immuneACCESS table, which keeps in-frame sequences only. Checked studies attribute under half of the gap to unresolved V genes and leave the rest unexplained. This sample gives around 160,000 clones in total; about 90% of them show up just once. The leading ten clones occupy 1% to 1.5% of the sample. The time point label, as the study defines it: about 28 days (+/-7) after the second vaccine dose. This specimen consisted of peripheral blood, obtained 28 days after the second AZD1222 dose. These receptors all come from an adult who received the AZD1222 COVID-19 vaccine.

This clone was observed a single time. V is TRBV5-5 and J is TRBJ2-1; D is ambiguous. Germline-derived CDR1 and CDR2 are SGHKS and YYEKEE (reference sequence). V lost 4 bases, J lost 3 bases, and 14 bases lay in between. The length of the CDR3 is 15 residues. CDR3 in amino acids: CASSPQLIFYNEQFF. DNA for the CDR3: TGTGCCAGCAGCCCACAGTTGATCTTCTACAATGAGCAGTTCTTC.

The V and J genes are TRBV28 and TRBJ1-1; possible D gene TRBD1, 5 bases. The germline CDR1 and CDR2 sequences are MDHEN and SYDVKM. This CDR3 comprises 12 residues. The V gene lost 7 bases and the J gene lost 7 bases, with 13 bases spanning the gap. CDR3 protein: CASISSGREAFF. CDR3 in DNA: TGTGCCAGCATTTCCTCAGGGCGTGAAGCTTTCTTT. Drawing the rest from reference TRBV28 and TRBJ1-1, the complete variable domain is DVKVTQSSRYLVKRTGEKVFLECVQDMDHENMFWYRQDPGLGLRLIYFSYDVKMKEKGDIPEGYSVSREKKERFSLILESASTNQTSMYLCASISSGREAFFGQGTRLTVV.

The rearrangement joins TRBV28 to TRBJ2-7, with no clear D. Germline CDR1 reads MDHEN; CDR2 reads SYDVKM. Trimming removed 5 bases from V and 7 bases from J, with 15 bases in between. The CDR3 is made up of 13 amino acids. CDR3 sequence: CASSVGSRQEQYF. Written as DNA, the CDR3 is TGTGCCAGCAGTGTGGGCAGCCGCCAAGAGCAGTACTTC.

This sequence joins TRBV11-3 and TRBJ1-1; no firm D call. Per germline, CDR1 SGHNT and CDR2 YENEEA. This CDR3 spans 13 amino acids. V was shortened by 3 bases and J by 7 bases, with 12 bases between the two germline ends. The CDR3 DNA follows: TGTGCCAGCAGCTTGGGTTTAGCGGGTGAAGCTTTCTTT. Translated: CASSLGLAGEAFF.

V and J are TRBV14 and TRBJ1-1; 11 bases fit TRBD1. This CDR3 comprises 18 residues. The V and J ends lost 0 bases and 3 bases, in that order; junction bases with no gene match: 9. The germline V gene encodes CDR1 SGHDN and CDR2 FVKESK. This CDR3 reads CASSQDPWTGGTDTEAFF. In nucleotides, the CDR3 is TGTGCCAGCAGCCAAGATCCCTGGACAGGGGGCACGGACACTGAAGCTTTCTTT.

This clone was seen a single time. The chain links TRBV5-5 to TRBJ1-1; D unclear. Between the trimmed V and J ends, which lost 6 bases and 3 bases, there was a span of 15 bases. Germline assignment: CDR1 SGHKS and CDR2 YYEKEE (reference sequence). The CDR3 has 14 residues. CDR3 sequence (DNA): TGTGCCAGCACCTTAAATTGGGGTGACACTGAAGCTTTCTTT. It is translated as CASTLNWGDTEAFF. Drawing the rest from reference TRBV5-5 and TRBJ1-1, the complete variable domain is DAGVTQSPTHLIKTRGQQVTLRCSPISGHKSVSWYQQVLGQGPQFIFQYYEKEERGRGNFPDRFSARQFPNYSSELNVNALLLGDSALYLCASTLNWGDTEAFFGQGTRLTVV.

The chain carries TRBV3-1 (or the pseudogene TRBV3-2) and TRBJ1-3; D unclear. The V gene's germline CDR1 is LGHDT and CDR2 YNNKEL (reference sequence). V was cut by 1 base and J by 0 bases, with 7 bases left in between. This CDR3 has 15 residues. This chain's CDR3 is CASSQGGYSGNTIYF. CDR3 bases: TGTGCCAGCAGCCAAGGAGGGTACTCTGGAAACACCATATATTTT.